The 22 T cell receptor beta chains below come from one sample, sequenced in a study of blood T cell repertoires in COVID-19. Here immunoSEQ multiplex PCR was the method, and the copy in TCRdb shows in-frame clones only, minus some. The sample carries about 43,000 clones, approximately 90% recorded once. The sequencing sample was made of peripheral blood. Receptors originate from a woman of 80 years or more with active COVID-19.

This chain uses TRBV19 with TRBJ2-2, with D possibly TRBD1 on 5 matching bases. Germline V gives CDR1 LNHDA, CDR2 SQIVND (reference sequence). Trimming left V 7 bases short and J 3 bases short, with 12 bases between. The length of the CDR3 is 14 residues. The CDR3 bases are TGTGCCAGTACCCAGGGTACCTACACCGGGGAGCTGTTTTTT. Translated: CASTQGTYTGELFF.

V gene TRBV6-6 combines with J gene TRBJ2-1; D unclear. Trimming shortened V by 7 bases and J by 6 bases, and 19 bases separated the two germline ends. The CDR3 sequence is 15 residues long. Germline lookup yields CDR1 MNHNY and CDR2 SVGAGI (reference sequence). CDR3 residues: CASTPVSADSNEQFF. In DNA, the CDR3 is TGTGCCAGCACCCCCGTGTCGGCGGATTCCAATGAGCAGTTCTTC.

This chain uses TRBV25-1 with TRBJ1-4; D is perhaps TRBD1 (5 bases). V was pared by 8 bases and J by 8 bases, with 18 bases between. CDR1 MGHDK and CDR2 SYGVNS come from the germline V gene. The CDR3 extends over 14 amino acids. CDR3 amino acids: CASQGRRANEKLFF. As DNA, the CDR3 is TGTGCCAGCCAGGGTCGGAGGGCGAACGAAAAACTGTTTTTT.

This sequence joins TRBV29-1 and TRBJ2-7; TRBD1 matches 11 bases. The trim removed 6 bases at V and 3 bases at J, leaving 4 bases unmatched. Looked up from germline, CDR1 is SQVTM and CDR2 is ANQGSEA. The CDR3 consists of 13 residues. CDR3 residues: CSVGTGGLYEQYF. CDR3 nucleotide sequence: TGCAGCGTCGGGACAGGGGGACTCTACGAGCAGTACTTC.

This clone was detected once. The chain employs TRBV25-1 and TRBJ2-5, with D tentatively TRBD2 (6 bases). CDR3 size: 14 residues. Germline lookup yields CDR1 MGHDK and CDR2 SYGVNS. Trimming shortened V by 2 bases and J by 7 bases, and 14 bases separated the two germline ends. The CDR3 nucleotides are TGTGCCAGCAGTGAACGGTTGGGCGGGGTGACCCAGTACTTC. Protein sequence: CASSERLGGVTQYF. The complete variable domain, with remaining parts taken from reference TRBV25-1 and TRBJ2-5, reads EADIYQTPRYLVIGTGKKITLECSQTMGHDKMYWYQQDPGMELHLIHYSYGVNSTEKGDLSSESTVSRIRTEHFPLTLESARPSHTSQYLCASSERLGGVTQYFGPGTRLLVL.

This chain connects TRBV27 to TRBJ1-5; D is possibly TRBD1 (5 bases). CDR3 size: 14 residues. Between the trimmed V and J ends, which lost 3 bases and 6 bases, there was a span of 12 bases. The V gene's germline CDR1 is MNHEY and CDR2 SMNVEV (reference sequence). The CDR3 DNA is TGTGCCAGCAGTTTCACAGGAGCTAGTCAGCCCCAGCATTTT. It translates to CASSFTGASQPQHF.

The rearrangement uses TRBV4-1 and TRBJ1-5; 8 nucleotides align to TRBD1. This CDR3 has 15 residues. Per germline, CDR1 MGHRA and CDR2 YSYEKL. V trimming: 5 bases; J trimming: 7 bases; junction bases outside the gene matches: 10. CDR3 in DNA: TGCGCCAGCAGCAAATCGGACAGGGCAGGGCAGCCCCAGCATTTT. Amino acid sequence: CASSKSDRAGQPQHF.

This clone was recorded only once. The chain recombines TRBV11-2 with TRBJ2-7; TRBD1 matches 9 bases. Germline trimming cut 5 bases from V and 6 bases from J; bases unmatched to any gene: 11. The CDR3 totals 15 residues. The germline CDR1 and CDR2 sequences are SGHAT and FQNNGV. CDR3: CASSPSGQGWFEQYF. The DNA of the CDR3 is TGTGCCAGCAGCCCCTCCGGACAGGGGTGGTTCGAGCAGTACTTC.

This chain joins TRBV4-2 and TRBJ2-7; 7 bases map to TRBD2. CDR3 length: 13 residues. Germline V gene lookup returns CDR1 LGHNA and CDR2 YNFKEQ. Unmatched junction bases numbered 2, after V lost 0 bases and J lost 6 bases. CDR3 in DNA: TGTGCCAGCAGCCAAGATGCGGGGGTCGAGCAGTACTTC. It specifies CASSQDAGVEQYF.

The gene calls are TRBV6-2 or TRBV6-3 and TRBJ1-2, with 12 bases lining up with TRBD1. After removal of 0 bases from V and 7 bases from J, the junction contained 9 bases not matched to a gene. CDR1 MNHEY and CDR2 SVGEGT come from the germline V gene. This CDR3 region has 17 residues. The CDR3 protein is CASSYSGPGQGAGGYTF. As DNA, the CDR3 is TGTGCCAGCAGTTACTCGGGCCCGGGACAGGGGGCCGGTGGCTACACCTTC.

This chain connects TRBV27 to TRBJ2-2; D call uncertain. This CDR3 is 13 amino acids long. Germline V gene sequence: CDR1 MNHEY, CDR2 SMNVEV (reference sequence). Trimming shortened V by 4 bases and J by 1 base, and 4 bases separated the two germline ends. The CDR3 protein is CASSSWNTGELFF. As DNA, the CDR3 is TGTGCCAGCAGTTCTTGGAACACCGGGGAGCTGTTTTTT.

The gene calls are TRBV27 and TRBJ1-1, with D perhaps matching TRBD1 (5 bases). In germline, CDR1 is MNHEY, CDR2 SMNVEV (reference sequence). Trimming took off 7 bases at V and 2 bases at J, with 17 bases between the two ends. The CDR3 extends over 15 amino acids. CDR3 sequence (DNA): TGTGCCAGCACCCCCGGGGGAAGGCTTAACACTGAAGCTTTCTTT. This codes for CASTPGGRLNTEAFF.

V usage is TRBV4-3 and J usage is TRBJ2-6; D is ambiguous. Trimming took off 0 bases at V and 1 base at J, with 16 bases between the two ends. The CDR3 is 19 residues long. CDR1 and CDR2 from the germline V gene are LGHNA and YSLEER. CDR3 residues: CASSQDRYSAESGANVLTF. The DNA for the CDR3 is TGCGCCAGCAGCCAAGATCGGTATTCGGCGGAATCTGGGGCCAACGTCCTGACTTTC.

The chain links TRBV6-5 to TRBJ1-1; D is perhaps TRBD1 (6 bases). The V end lost 6 bases, the J end lost 4 bases, and 18 bases lay between the germline ends. Germline CDR1 is MNHEY and CDR2 is SVGAGI. This CDR3 contains 15 residues. The CDR3 spells CASRQSRAGVTEAFF. The DNA for the CDR3 is TGTGCCAGCAGACAGTCAAGAGCAGGGGTCACTGAAGCTTTCTTT.

This chain connects TRBV10-3 to TRBJ2-3, with a weak D call TRBD1 (5 bases). V dropped 5 bases and J dropped 1 base, with 16 bases sitting between them. CDR3 size: 16 residues. Germline V gives CDR1 ENHRY, CDR2 SYGVKD. The CDR3 DNA is TGTGCCATCAGTAGTGTGGGGCAGGGCCGCACAGATACGCAGTATTTT. This encodes CAISSVGQGRTDTQYF.

The chain recombines TRBV7-2 with TRBJ1-1; maybe TRBD1 (5 bases). V lost 5 bases to trimming and J lost 3 bases, with 13 bases between them. CDR1 and CDR2 (germline): SGHTA, FQGNSA. The CDR3 contains 14 residues. The CDR3 here is CASSPRGSDTEAFF. CDR3 in DNA: TGTGCCAGCAGCCCACGGGGGTCGGACACTGAAGCTTTCTTT.

The CDR3 protein is CACGGQGVNNYGYTF. CDR3 DNA sequence: TGTGCCTGCGGAGGGCAGGGGGTTAATAACTATGGCTACACCTTC. The V call is TRBV30, the J call TRBJ1-2; 7 bases are a match to TRBD1. J was trimmed by 1 base and V by 6 bases; bases with no gene match: 11. CDR3 length equals 15 residues. Germline V gives CDR1 GTSNPN, CDR2 SVGIG (reference sequence).

The J gene is TRBJ2-7, the V gene TRBV6-2 or TRBV6-3, with 7 positions matching TRBD1. V was pared by 4 bases and J by 3 bases, with 6 bases of the junction left unmatched. CDR3 length: 14 residues. The germline V gene encodes CDR1 MNHEY and CDR2 SVGEGT. CDR3 bases: TGTGCCAGCAGTTGGACAGGCCCAGGCTACGAGCAGTACTTC. Amino acids: CASSWTGPGYEQYF.

This clone appeared a few times. The chain joins TRBV6-1 to TRBJ1-2, with D hard to call. The V end lost 2 bases, the J end lost 3 bases, and 10 bases lay between the germline ends. In germline, CDR1 is MNHNS, CDR2 SASEGT. The CDR3 totals 14 residues. This CDR3 is CASSESGQYYGYTF. Written as DNA, the CDR3 is TGTGCCAGCAGTGAAAGCGGGCAATACTATGGCTACACCTTC.

V gene TRBV6-2 or TRBV6-3 combines with J gene TRBJ2-3; 11 positions agree with TRBD2. V shed 4 bases and J 0 bases; nucleotides not matched to a gene: 9. Germline V gene sequence: CDR1 MNHEY, CDR2 SVGEGT. The CDR3 extends over 18 amino acids. The CDR3 DNA reads as TGTGCCAGCAGTTTTCCGACTAGCGGGGTGACTAGCACAGATACGCAGTATTTT. Its protein product is CASSFPTSGVTSTDTQYF.

This chain uses TRBV3-1 (or the pseudogene TRBV3-2) with TRBJ2-5; 12 nucleotides match TRBD1. Unmatched junction bases numbered 7, after V lost 5 bases and J lost 3 bases. The CDR3 totals 16 residues. Germline lookup yields CDR1 LGHDT and CDR2 YNNKEL (reference sequence). The CDR3 reads CASSSRDRGREETQYF. CDR3 DNA sequence: TGTGCCAGCAGCAGCCGGGACAGGGGGCGTGAAGAGACCCAGTACTTC.

The chain carries TRBV2 and TRBJ1-4; D gene uncertain. The CDR3 has 15 amino acids. V shed 5 bases and J shed 2 bases, with 12 bases lying between them. Germline-derived CDR1 and CDR2 are SNHLY and FYNNEI. CDR3 region: CASSRRERTNEKLFF. The CDR3 region has the DNA TGTGCCAGCAGTCGCCGGGAAAGGACTAATGAAAAACTGTTTTTT.